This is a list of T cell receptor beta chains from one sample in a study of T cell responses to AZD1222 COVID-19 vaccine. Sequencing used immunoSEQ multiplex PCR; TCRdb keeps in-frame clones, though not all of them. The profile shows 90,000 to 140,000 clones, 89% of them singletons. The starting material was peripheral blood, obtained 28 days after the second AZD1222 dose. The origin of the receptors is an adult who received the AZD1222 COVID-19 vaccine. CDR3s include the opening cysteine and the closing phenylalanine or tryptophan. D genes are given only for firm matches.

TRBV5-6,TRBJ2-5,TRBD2,CASSFNGLAGVETQYF
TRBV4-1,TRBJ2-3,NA,CASSQFGGRGTDTQYF
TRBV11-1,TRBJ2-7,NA,CASSLDPAYEQYF
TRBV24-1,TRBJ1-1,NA,CATSVQPYMNTEAFF
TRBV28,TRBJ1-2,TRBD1,CASSLAQGNYGYTF
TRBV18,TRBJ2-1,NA,CASSQTVPASYNEQFF
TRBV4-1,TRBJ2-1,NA,CASSPGNEQFF
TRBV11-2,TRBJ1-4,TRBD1,CASSNRGVDEKLFF
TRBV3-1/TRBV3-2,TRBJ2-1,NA,CASSLEAGRVQFF
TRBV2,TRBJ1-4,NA,CAIPSGGGEKLFF
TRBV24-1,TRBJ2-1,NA,CATSVGGGAVGEQFF
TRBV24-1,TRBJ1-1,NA,CATTKGLNTEAFF
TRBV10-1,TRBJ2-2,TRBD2,CASSESTSGRYTGELFF
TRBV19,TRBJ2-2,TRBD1,CASSADRGNTGELFF
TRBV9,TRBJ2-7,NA,CASSTSGWSSYEQYF
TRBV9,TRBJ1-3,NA,CASSSRGAGTSSGNTIYF
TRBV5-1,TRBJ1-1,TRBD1,CASSPGQGSEAFF
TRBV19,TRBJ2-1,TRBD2,CASNPLSGRRDEQFF
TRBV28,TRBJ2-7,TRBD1,CASVRDRGEQYF
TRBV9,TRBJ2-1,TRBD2,CASSTGTSGYNEQFF
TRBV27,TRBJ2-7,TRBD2,CASSIAGTSLYEQYF
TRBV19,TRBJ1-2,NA,CASSIDGSVGYTF
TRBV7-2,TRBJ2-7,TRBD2,CASSSGTTHYEQYF
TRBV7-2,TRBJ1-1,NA,CASSLAVSNTEAFF
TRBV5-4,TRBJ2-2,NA,CASSLDRVATGELFF
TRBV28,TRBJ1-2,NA,CASSPGPRRGYTF
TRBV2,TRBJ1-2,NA,CASSGQSYGYTF
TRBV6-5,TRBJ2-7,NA,CASSSNNEQYF
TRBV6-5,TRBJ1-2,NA,CASSYGGTAQGYTF
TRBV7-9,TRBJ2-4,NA,CASSLTLAKNIQYF
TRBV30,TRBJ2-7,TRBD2,CAWSGRRGGASHEQYF